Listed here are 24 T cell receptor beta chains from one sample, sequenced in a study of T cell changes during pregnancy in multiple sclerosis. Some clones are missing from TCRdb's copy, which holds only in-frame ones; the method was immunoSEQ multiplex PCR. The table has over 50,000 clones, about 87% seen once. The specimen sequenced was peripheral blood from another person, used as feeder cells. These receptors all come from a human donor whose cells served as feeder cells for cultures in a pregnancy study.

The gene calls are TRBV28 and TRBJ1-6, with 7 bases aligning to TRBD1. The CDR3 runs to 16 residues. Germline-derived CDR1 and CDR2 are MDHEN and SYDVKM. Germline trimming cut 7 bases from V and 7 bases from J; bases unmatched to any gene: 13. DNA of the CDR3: TGTGCCAGCACCCTAACCCTCCCAGGGGGGAATTCACCCCTCCACTTT. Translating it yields CASTLTLPGGNSPLHF.

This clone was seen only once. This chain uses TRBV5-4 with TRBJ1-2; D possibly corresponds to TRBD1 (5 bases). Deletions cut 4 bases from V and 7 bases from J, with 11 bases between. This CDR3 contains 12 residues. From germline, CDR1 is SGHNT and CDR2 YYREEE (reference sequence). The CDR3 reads CASSPGAGGYTF. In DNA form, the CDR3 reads TGTGCCAGCAGCCCCGGGGCTGGTGGCTACACCTTC.

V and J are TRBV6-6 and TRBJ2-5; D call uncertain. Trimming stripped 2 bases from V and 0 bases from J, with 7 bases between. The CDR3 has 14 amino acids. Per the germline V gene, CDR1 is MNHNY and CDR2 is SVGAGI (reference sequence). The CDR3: CASSYAVYQETQYF. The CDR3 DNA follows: TGTGCCAGCAGTTACGCAGTATACCAAGAGACCCAGTACTTC.

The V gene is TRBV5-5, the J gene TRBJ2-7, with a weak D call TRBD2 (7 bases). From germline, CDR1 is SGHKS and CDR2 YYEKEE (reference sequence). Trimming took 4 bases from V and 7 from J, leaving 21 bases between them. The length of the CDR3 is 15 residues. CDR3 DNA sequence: TGTGCCAGCAGCCCTATTGGGGGGGCCGGGGGTGAGCAGTACTTC. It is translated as CASSPIGGAGGEQYF.

Here the CDR3 DNA reads TGTGCCAGCAGCGCAGACGGGACAGCCTATGGCTACACCTTC. This gives the protein CASSADGTAYGYTF. J is TRBJ1-2 and V is TRBV9; TRBD1 matches at 7 bases. Trimming removed 3 bases from V and 4 bases from J; junction bases left unmatched: 6. Germline V gene lookup returns CDR1 SGDLS and CDR2 YYNGEE. The CDR3 spans 14 residues.

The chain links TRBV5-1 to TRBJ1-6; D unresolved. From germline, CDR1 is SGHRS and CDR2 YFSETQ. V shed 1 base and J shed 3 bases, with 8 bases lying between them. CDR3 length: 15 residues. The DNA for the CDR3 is TGCGCCAGCAGCTTGTGGTTCCTCTATAATTCACCCCTCCACTTT. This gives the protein CASSLWFLYNSPLHF.

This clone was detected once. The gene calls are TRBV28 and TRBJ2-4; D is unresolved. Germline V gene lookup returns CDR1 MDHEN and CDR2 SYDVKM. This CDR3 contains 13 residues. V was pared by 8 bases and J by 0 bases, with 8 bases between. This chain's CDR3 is CASHDVAKNIQYF. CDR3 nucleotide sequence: TGTGCCAGCCACGACGTAGCCAAAAACATTCAGTACTTC.

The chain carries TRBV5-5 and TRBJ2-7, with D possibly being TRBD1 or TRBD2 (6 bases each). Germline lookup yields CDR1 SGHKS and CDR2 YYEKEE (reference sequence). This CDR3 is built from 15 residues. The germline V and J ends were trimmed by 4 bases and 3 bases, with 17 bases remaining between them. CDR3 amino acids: CASSTPGRGVYEQYF. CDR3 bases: TGTGCCAGCAGCACCCCGGGTAGGGGGGTCTACGAGCAGTACTTC.

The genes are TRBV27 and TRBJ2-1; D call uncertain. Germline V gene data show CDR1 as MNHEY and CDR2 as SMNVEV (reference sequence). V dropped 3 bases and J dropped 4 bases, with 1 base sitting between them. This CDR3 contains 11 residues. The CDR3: CASSLYNEQFF. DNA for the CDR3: TGTGCCAGCAGTTTGTACAATGAGCAGTTCTTC.

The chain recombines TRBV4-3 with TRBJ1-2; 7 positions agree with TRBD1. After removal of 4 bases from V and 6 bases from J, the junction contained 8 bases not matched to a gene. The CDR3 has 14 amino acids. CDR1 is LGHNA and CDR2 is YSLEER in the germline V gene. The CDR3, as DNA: TGCGCCAGCAGCCCCACGGACAGGCCGGATGGCTACACCTTC. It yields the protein CASSPTDRPDGYTF.

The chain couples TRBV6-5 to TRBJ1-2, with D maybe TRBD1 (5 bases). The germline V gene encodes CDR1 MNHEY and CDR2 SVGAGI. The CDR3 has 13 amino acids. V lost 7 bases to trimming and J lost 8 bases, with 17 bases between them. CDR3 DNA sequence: TGTGCCAGCACCCTCGGGTCGGGACGCGGCTACACCTTC. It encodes CASTLGSGRGYTF.

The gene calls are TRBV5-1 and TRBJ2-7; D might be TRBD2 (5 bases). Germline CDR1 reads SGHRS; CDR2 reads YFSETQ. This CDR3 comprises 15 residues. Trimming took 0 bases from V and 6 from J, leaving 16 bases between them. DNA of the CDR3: TGCGCCAGCAGCTTGGACCCCGGAGGCGCCCTCGAGCAGTACTTC. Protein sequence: CASSLDPGGALEQYF.

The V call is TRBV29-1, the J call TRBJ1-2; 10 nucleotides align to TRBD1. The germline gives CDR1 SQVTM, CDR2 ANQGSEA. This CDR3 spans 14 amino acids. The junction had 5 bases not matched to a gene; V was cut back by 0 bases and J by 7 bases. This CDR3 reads CSVEDTTGGRGYTF. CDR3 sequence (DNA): TGCAGCGTTGAAGACACGACAGGGGGCCGTGGCTACACCTTC.

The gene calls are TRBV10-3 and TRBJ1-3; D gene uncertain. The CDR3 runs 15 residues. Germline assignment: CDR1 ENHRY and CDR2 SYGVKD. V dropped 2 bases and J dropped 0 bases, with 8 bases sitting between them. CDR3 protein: CAISEADYSGNTIYF. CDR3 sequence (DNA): TGTGCCATCAGTGAGGCGGACTACTCTGGAAACACCATATATTTT.

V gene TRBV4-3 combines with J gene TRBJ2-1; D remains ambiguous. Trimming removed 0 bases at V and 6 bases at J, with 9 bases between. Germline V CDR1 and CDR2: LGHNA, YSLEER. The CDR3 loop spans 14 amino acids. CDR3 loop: CASSQDRTSNEQFF. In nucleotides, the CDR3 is TGCGCCAGCAGCCAAGATAGAACAAGCAATGAGCAGTTCTTC.

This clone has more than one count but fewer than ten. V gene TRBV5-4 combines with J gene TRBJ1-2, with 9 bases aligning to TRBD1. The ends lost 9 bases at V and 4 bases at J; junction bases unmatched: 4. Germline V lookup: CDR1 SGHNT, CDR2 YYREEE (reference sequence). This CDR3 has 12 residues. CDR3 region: CATKDRGYGYTF. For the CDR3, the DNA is TGTGCCACCAAGGACAGGGGCTATGGCTACACCTTC.

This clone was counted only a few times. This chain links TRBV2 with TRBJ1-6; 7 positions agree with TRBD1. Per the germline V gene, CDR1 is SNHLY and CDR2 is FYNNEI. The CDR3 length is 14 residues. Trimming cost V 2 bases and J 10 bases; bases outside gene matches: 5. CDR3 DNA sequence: TGTGCCAGCAGTGAACACAGGGGAGGATCACCCCTCCACTTT. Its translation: CASSEHRGGSPLHF.

The CDR3 DNA reads as TGCAGCTATGGGGGTTTCTACAATGAGCAGTTCTTC. Translation gives CSYGGFYNEQFF. The chain uses TRBV29-1 and TRBJ2-1, with D perhaps assigned TRBD1 or TRBD2 (5 bases each). This CDR3 is 12 amino acids long. From germline, CDR1 is SQVTM and CDR2 ANQGSEA. V was pared by 8 bases and J by 3 bases, with 11 bases between.

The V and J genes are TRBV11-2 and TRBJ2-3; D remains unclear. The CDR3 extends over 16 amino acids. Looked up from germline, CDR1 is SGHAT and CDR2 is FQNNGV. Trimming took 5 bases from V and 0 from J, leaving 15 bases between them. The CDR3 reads CASSPRTPGSTDTQYF. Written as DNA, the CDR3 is TGTGCCAGCAGCCCCCGTACCCCCGGGAGCACAGATACGCAGTATTTT.

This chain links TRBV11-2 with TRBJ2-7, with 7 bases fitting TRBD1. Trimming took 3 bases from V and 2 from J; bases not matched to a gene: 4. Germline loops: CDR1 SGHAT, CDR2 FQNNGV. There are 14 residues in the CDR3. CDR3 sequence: CASSFGTAAYEQYF. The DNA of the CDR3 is TGTGCCAGCAGCTTTGGGACAGCAGCCTACGAGCAGTACTTC.

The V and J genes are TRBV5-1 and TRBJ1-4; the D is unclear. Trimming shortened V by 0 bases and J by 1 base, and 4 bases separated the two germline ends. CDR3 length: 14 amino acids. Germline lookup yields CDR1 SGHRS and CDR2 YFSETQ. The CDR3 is CASSLGGTNEKLFF. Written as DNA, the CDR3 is TGCGCCAGCAGCTTGGGAGGAACTAATGAAAAACTGTTTTTT.

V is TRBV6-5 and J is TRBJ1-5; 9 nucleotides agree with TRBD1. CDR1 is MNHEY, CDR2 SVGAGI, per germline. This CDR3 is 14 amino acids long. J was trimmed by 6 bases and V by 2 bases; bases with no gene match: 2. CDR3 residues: CASSYDRGSQPQHF. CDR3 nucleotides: TGTGCCAGCAGTTACGACAGGGGGTCTCAGCCCCAGCATTTT.

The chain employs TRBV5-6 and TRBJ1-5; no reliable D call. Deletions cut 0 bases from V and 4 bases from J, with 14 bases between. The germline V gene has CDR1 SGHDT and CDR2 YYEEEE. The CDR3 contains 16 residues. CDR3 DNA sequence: TGTGCCAGCAGCTTGGCCAATGGGATTTCAAATCAGCCCCAGCATTTT. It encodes CASSLANGISNQPQHF.

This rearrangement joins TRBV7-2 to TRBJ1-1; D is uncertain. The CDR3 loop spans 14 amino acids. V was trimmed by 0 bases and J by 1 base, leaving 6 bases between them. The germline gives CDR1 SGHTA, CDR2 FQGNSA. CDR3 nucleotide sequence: TGTGCCAGCAGCTTAGCGCGCGGGAACACTGAAGCTTTCTTT. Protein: CASSLARGNTEAFF.